These 6 T cell receptor beta chains were all obtained from the same sample, sequenced in a study of T cell responses to AZD1222 COVID-19 vaccine. Using immunoSEQ multiplex PCR, the repertoire was profiled, and TCRdb retains in-frame clones only, with some absent. The repertoire holds roughly 100,000 clones, with 88% as singletons. This sample comprised peripheral blood, obtained on day 0 of AZD1222 vaccination. The receptor source for this set is an adult in good health.

The chain links TRBV10-2 to TRBJ2-3; the D gene is possibly TRBD2 (5 bases). The CDR3 has 16 amino acids. V was shortened by 4 bases and J by 2 bases, with 16 bases between the two germline ends. The V gene's germline CDR1 is WSHSY and CDR2 SAAADI. The chain's CDR3 is CASSVSSGSYTDTQYF. In DNA, the CDR3 is TGCGCCAGCAGTGTGTCGAGCGGAAGTTACACAGATACGCAGTATTTT.

The chain joins TRBV9 to TRBJ1-2; 11 bases align to TRBD1. CDR1 and CDR2 from the germline V gene are SGDLS and YYNGEE. The CDR3 totals 14 residues. With 4 bases clipped from V and 7 bases from J, the junction kept 6 bases outside the gene matches. The CDR3 DNA reads TGTGCCAGCAGCCCAGGGACAGGGGGTAGTGGCTACACCTTC. Protein sequence: CASSPGTGGSGYTF.

The rearrangement links TRBV5-4 to TRBJ1-1, with D hard to call. From germline, CDR1 is SGHNT and CDR2 YYREEE (reference sequence). CDR3 length equals 13 residues. V was shortened by 1 base and J by 5 bases, with 9 bases between the two germline ends. DNA for the CDR3: TGTGCCAGCAGCTTGTCATCTGGTACTGAAGCTTTCTTT. It encodes CASSLSSGTEAFF.

V is TRBV5-1 and J is TRBJ2-5, with D possibly TRBD2 on 6 matching bases. The CDR3 extends over 13 amino acids. Trimming took off 1 base at V and 5 bases at J, with 9 bases between the two ends. In germline, CDR1 is SGHRS, CDR2 YFSETQ. CDR3 nucleotides: TGCGCCAGCAGCTTGACTAGCACTGAGACCCAGTACTTC. As protein: CASSLTSTETQYF.

This clone was picked up a small number of times. This chain connects TRBV7-2 to TRBJ2-4; 11 bases map to TRBD2. V trimming: 5 bases; J trimming: 2 bases; junction bases outside the gene matches: 5. Germline V gives CDR1 SGHTA, CDR2 FQGNSA. The length of the CDR3 is 16 residues. CDR3 in DNA: TGTGCCAGCAGCCATACTAGCGGGGGTTCCAAAAACATTCAGTACTTC. It translates to CASSHTSGGSKNIQYF.

This sequence joins TRBV5-1 and TRBJ1-2; 7 positions agree with TRBD1. CDR3 length: 14 amino acids. Looked up from germline, CDR1 is SGHRS and CDR2 is YFSETQ. The V and J ends lost 3 bases and 4 bases, in that order; junction bases with no gene match: 6. The CDR3 reads CASSSEGALYGYTF. The CDR3 DNA reads TGCGCCAGCAGCTCCGAGGGGGCCCTCTATGGCTACACCTTC.